A selection of T cell receptor beta chains follows, all from one sample in a study of shared clonotypes between healthy human individuals. Assay: immunoSEQ multiplex PCR; the TCRdb copy retains only in-frame clones and omits some. The top ten hold around 0.14% of the sample, which has roughly 2.6 million clones, roughly nine tenths seen once. Sequencing input: naive CD4+ T cells sorted from blood. These receptors all come from a man aged 18 to 35 in good health. The CDR3 runs from the conserved cysteine through the conserved F or W. D genes are given only for firm matches. For some rows the clone size is stated as once, few or many, or as a class when expanded; others skip it.

-	TRBV12-5	TRBJ1-5	-	CASGLGTSLSNQPQHF	TGTGCTAGTGGACTAGGGACCTCGCTTAGCAATCAGCCCCAGCATTTT
-	TRBV18	TRBJ2-1	-	CASSPVTAFSSYNEQFF	TGTGCCAGCTCACCAGTAACAGCCTTTAGCTCCTACAATGAGCAGTTCTTC
-	TRBV6-5	TRBJ2-5	-	CASREGGQETQYF	TGTGCCAGCAGGGAAGGTGGACAAGAGACCCAGTACTTC
-	TRBV6-5	TRBJ2-2	TRBD2	CASSYGTSGNTGELFF	TGTGCCAGCAGTTACGGGACTAGCGGGAACACCGGGGAGCTGTTTTTT
-	TRBV11-3	TRBJ2-3	TRBD2	CASSPGTSSTDTQYF	TGTGCCAGCAGCCCCGGGACTAGCAGCACAGATACGCAGTATTTT
few	TRBV5-8	TRBJ1-5	-	CASSWAVNQPQHF	TGTGCCAGCAGCTGGGCCGTCAATCAGCCCCAGCATTTT
-	TRBV9	TRBJ2-2	-	CASTKGASGGIGTGELFF	TGTGCCAGCACGAAGGGGGCTAGCGGTGGGATTGGCACCGGGGAGCTGTTTTTT
-	TRBV5-6	TRBJ1-6	TRBD1	CASSTGQDNSPLHF	TGTGCCAGCAGTACGGGACAGGATAATTCACCCCTCCACTTT
-	TRBV7-9	TRBJ1-3	-	CASSSTEAGNTIYF	TGTGCCAGCAGCTCGACAGAGGCCGGAAACACCATATATTTT
-	TRBV7-9	TRBJ2-1	-	CASSLVAGGNEQFF	TGTGCCAGCAGCTTAGTTGCAGGGGGGAATGAGCAGTTCTTC
-	TRBV11-2	TRBJ2-7	TRBD1	CASTLSRGTGEQYF	TGTGCCAGCACCCTAAGCAGGGGGACGGGGGAGCAGTACTTC
-	TRBV10-3	TRBJ1-1	TRBD1	CAISGRTGGLGTEAFF	TGTGCCATCAGTGGCAGGACAGGGGGTTTAGGGACTGAAGCTTTCTTT
once	TRBV14	TRBJ2-3	-	CASSTLLGPTDTQYF	TGTGCCAGCAGCACCTTATTAGGGCCCACAGATACGCAGTATTTT
-	TRBV7-9	TRBJ2-7	-	CASSSGTLGEQYF	TGTGCCAGCAGCTCCGGGACTTTGGGCGAGCAGTACTTC
-	TRBV5-1	TRBJ2-5	-	CASSSGDRETQYF	TGCGCCAGCAGCTCAGGGGATCGAGAGACCCAGTACTTC
few	TRBV18	TRBJ1-5	-	CASSPFTVHKRPQHF	TGTGCCAGCTCACCATTCACAGTCCACAAACGGCCCCAGCATTTT
-	TRBV30	TRBJ2-6	-	CAWSQPGANVLTF	TGTGCCTGGAGCCAGCCTGGGGCCAACGTCCTGACTTTC
-	TRBV30	TRBJ2-2	TRBD1	CAWSVRQGAGGELFF	TGTGCCTGGAGTGTACGGCAGGGGGCAGGCGGGGAGCTGTTTTTT
-	TRBV7-9	TRBJ2-7	-	CASSLQGRLTYEQYF	TGTGCCAGCAGCCTACAGGGGAGGCTAACCTACGAGCAGTACTTC
-	TRBV19	TRBJ2-2	-	CASSRGPSNTGELFF	TGTGCCAGTAGTCGTGGACCGTCGAACACCGGGGAGCTGTTTTTT
once	TRBV10-1	TRBJ2-3	TRBD1	CASSDPTGGFATDTQYF	TGCGCCAGCAGTGACCCCACAGGGGGCTTCGCGACAGATACGCAGTATTTT
-	TRBV7-2	TRBJ2-7	-	CASSSTGSAYEQYF	TGTGCCAGCAGCTCAACGGGGTCAGCCTACGAGCAGTACTTC
-	TRBV27	TRBJ2-5	-	CASSLGETQYF	TGTGCCAGCAGCCTTGGGGAGACCCAGTACTTC
-	TRBV5-4	TRBJ2-7	-	CASSSPGGSMEYF	TGTGCCAGCAGCTCGCCCGGGGGCTCAATGGAGTACTTC
-	TRBV5-4	TRBJ1-5	-	CASSPDGNQPQHF	TGTGCCAGCAGCCCGGATGGCAATCAGCCCCAGCATTTT
-	TRBV5-5	TRBJ2-5	TRBD1	CASSYGQAQETQYF	TGTGCCAGCAGCTACGGACAGGCCCAAGAGACCCAGTACTTC
-	TRBV14	TRBJ1-4	TRBD1	CASSRRDRANEKLFF	TGTGCCAGCAGCCGCCGGGACAGAGCTAATGAAAAACTGTTTTTT
-	TRBV6-1	TRBJ1-1	-	CASSDRGTATSEAFF	TGTGCCAGCAGTGATCGTGGGACGGCTACAAGTGAAGCTTTCTTT
-	TRBV6-1	TRBJ2-2	-	CASYSGGLSTGELFF	TGTGCCAGCTATTCCGGGGGGCTATCCACCGGGGAGCTGTTTTTT
-	TRBV11-2	TRBJ2-1	TRBD2	CASRTSRSGRPEQFF	TGTGCCAGCAGGACGAGCCGTAGCGGGAGGCCCGAGCAGTTCTTC
-	TRBV18	TRBJ1-6	TRBD1	CASSLTGPGGVETPLHF	TGTGCCAGCTCACTCACCGGCCCAGGGGGCGTTGAGACACCCCTCCACTTT
-	TRBV11-2	TRBJ1-2	-	CASSFLGQVYGYTF	TGTGCCAGCAGCTTCTTGGGACAAGTCTATGGCTACACCTTC
few	TRBV4-2	TRBJ1-4	-	CASSQRLEEKLFF	TGTGCCAGCAGCCAGAGATTGGAAGAAAAACTGTTTTTT
-	TRBV4-3	TRBJ2-3	-	CASSQTGPIPTDTQYF	TGCGCCAGCAGCCAGACCGGGCCCATCCCCACAGATACGCAGTATTTT
-	TRBV10-3	TRBJ2-7	-	CAISEAQLYEQYF	TGTGCCATCAGTGAGGCTCAGCTCTACGAGCAGTACTTC
-	TRBV9	TRBJ2-5	-	CASSVEGLVPQETQYF	TGTGCCAGCAGCGTAGAGGGTCTTGTCCCACAAGAGACCCAGTACTTC
-	TRBV5-1	TRBJ1-4	-	CASSLGGDHEKLFF	TGCGCCAGCAGCTTGGGAGGGGACCATGAAAAACTGTTTTTT
once	TRBV2	TRBJ2-1	TRBD2	CASSRLAGVSYNEQFF	TGTGCCAGCAGTAGGCTAGCGGGAGTGTCCTACAATGAGCAGTTCTTC
once	TRBV2	TRBJ2-2	-	CASSEGRAGELFF	TGTGCCAGCAGCGAAGGACGCGCCGGGGAGCTGTTTTTT
-	TRBV5-1	TRBJ1-1	TRBD1	CASRPRTGINEAFF	TGCGCCAGCAGGCCAAGGACAGGAATCAATGAAGCTTTCTTT
-	TRBV19	TRBJ2-2	TRBD1	CASSTRQGSTGELFF	TGTGCCAGTAGTACTAGACAGGGATCCACCGGGGAGCTGTTTTTT
-	TRBV30	TRBJ2-4	TRBD2	CAWSSTSGRNIQYF	TGTGCCTGGAGTTCCACTAGCGGGAGGAACATTCAGTACTTC
-	TRBV10-3	TRBJ2-7	TRBD2	CAISDNSGSSGEQYF	TGTGCCATCAGTGACAATAGCGGGAGCTCAGGCGAGCAGTACTTC